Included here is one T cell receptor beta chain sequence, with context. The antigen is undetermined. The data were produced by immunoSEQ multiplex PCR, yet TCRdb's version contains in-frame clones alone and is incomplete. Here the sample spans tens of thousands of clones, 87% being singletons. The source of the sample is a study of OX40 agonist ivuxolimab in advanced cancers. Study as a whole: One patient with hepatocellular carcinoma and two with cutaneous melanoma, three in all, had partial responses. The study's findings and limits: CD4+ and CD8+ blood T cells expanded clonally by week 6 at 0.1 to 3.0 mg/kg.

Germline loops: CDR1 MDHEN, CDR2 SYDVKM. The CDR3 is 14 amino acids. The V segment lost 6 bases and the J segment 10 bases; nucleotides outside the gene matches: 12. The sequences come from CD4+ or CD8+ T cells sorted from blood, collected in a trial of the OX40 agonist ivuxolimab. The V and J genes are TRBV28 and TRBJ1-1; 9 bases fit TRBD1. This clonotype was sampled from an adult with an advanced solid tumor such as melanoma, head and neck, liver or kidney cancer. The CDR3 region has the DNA TGTGCCAGCAGCCGAGCCTCTTTGGACAGGGGAGCTTTCTTT. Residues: CASSRASLDRGAFF. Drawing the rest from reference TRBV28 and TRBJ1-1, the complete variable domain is DVKVTQSSRYLVKRTGEKVFLECVQDMDHENMFWYRQDPGLGLRLIYFSYDVKMKEKGDIPEGYSVSREKKERFSLILESASTNQTSMYLCASSRASLDRGAFFGQGTRLTVV.